This T cell receptor beta chain was profiled in a study of technical replicates of blood from several donors. Repertoires were generated with immunoSEQ multiplex PCR, while TCRdb's copy carries only in-frame clones and drops some. This sample has about 76,000 clones; just over 85% occur once, and the top ten carry roughly 4.9%. Only a few counts were recorded for this clone. Sequences were obtained from PBMCs. The TCR was taken from a human donor in good health. Some clones in this sample may be carry-over from other donors' samples.

CDR3 nucleotide sequence: TGTGCCAGCAGTCCTGGGCTAACGAACTACGAGCAGTACTTC. Encoded protein: CASSPGLTNYEQYF. The chain combines TRBV7-6 with TRBJ2-7, with unresolved D. Germline values: CDR1 SGHVS, CDR2 FNYEAQ. Trimming removed 6 bases from V and 3 bases from J, with 15 bases in between. This CDR3 is 14 amino acids long.